This note documents a single TCR beta chain sequence. These data are taken from a study of T cell responses to AZD1222 COVID-19 vaccine. CDR3 length: 16 residues. Germline V gene sequence: CDR1 SGDLS, CDR2 YYNGEE. The J segment lost 4 bases and the V segment lost 2 bases, leaving 8 bases of the junction unmatched. Clones were sequenced by immunoSEQ multiplex PCR, and TCRdb holds only the in-frame ones, with some missing. The sample lists about 120,000 clones; 70% to 90% were seen once. This chain links TRBV9 with TRBJ2-1; 8 bases agree with TRBD2. The sequencing used peripheral blood, collected on day 0 of AZD1222 vaccination. This clonotype was sampled from an adult in good health. The CDR3 reads CASSVARLARYNEQFF. Written as DNA, the CDR3 is TGTGCCAGCAGCGTCGCAAGACTAGCGCGGTACAATGAGCAGTTCTTC.